The T cell receptor beta chain under discussion was sequenced for a study of T-cell reconstitution after alpha-beta-depleted transplantation in children. Regarding the study as a whole: Among T cells one year after transplant, newly produced cells accounted for most counts and diversity. Several hundred graft clones that had expanded were reportedly the source of alpha-beta T cells about two months after transplant.

Unique molecular identifiers featured in how the TCRbeta library was prepared. TCRdb itself ran the PCR reads through MiXCR, one entry per CDR3 protein. Of 500,000 to 650,000 distinct CDR3 sequences listed, about an eighth are singletons. This clonotype was observed a few times. Its target is not known. Sequenced here: PBMCs, mostly from graft donor cells, sampled 180 days after TCRalphabeta/CD19-depleted stem cell transplant. This clonotype was obtained from a female patient aged 2-10 years who had a stem cell transplant for aplastic anemia, so the T cells may come from the graft donor.

CDR3 nucleotides: TGCAGCGTTGTAGGTCAGGAGGCTAAAACTGAAGCTTTCTTT. Encoded protein: CSVVGQEAKTEAFF. The gene calls are TRBV29-1 and TRBJ1-1, with no clear D. In germline, CDR1 is SQVTM, CDR2 ANQGSEA. V lost 4 bases and J 5 bases, leaving 17 bases between the germline ends. CDR3 length: 14 amino acids. The entire variable domain, with the rest obtained from reference TRBV29-1 and TRBJ1-1, is as follows: SAVISQKPSRDICQRGTSLTIQCQVDSQVTMMFWYRQQPGQSLTLIATANQGSEATYESGFVIDKFPISRPNLTFSTLTVSNMSPEDSSIYLCSVVGQEAKTEAFFGQGTRLTVV.